Presented here are 23 T cell receptor beta chains from one specimen sequenced in a study of T cell repertoires in cytomegalovirus infection. MiXCR was run by TCRdb on the reads, yielding one entry per CDR3 protein. The sample holds about 190,000 distinct CDR3 sequences; roughly 9% are singletons and the top ten take roughly 5.1%. The sequencing sample was made of PBMCs. All receptors come from a human donor in good health (CMV status not recorded). Some clones in this sample may be carry-over from other donors' samples.

DNA for the CDR3: TGCAGTGCTAGAGTCGCGGACAAAAACGAGCAGTACTTC. Translation: CSARVADKNEQYF. This chain uses TRBV20-1 with TRBJ2-7, with D possibly TRBD1 on 5 matching bases. The germline V gene has CDR1 DFQATT and CDR2 SNEGSKA (reference sequence). V was shortened by 1 base and J by 5 bases, with 12 bases between the two germline ends. This CDR3 region has 13 residues.

This clonotype appeared many times. This chain joins TRBV7-2 and TRBJ2-1, with D perhaps matching TRBD2 (6 bases). CDR3 size: 15 residues. Germline values: CDR1 SGHTA, CDR2 FQGNSA. V lost 1 base, J lost 3 bases, and 10 bases lay in between. CDR3 in DNA: TGTGCCAGCAGCTTAGGACTAGAAGTCTACAATGAGCAGTTCTTC. Protein sequence: CASSLGLEVYNEQFF.

This clonotype has ten or more counts. The DNA of the CDR3 is TGTGCCAGCAGCTTAGCCGGGCCGCATGAAAAACTGTTTTTT. Its translation: CASSLAGPHEKLFF. The chain joins TRBV7-2 to TRBJ1-4; D call uncertain. CDR3 size: 14 residues. Trimming shortened V by 0 bases and J by 6 bases, and 8 bases separated the two germline ends. Per germline, CDR1 SGHTA and CDR2 FQGNSA. The full variable domain, completed using reference TRBV7-2 and TRBJ1-4, is GAGVSQSPSNKVTEKGKDVELRCDPISGHTALYWYRQSLGQGLEFLIYFQGNSAPDKSGLPSDRFSAERTGGSVSTLTIQRTQQEDSAVYLCASSLAGPHEKLFFGSGTQLSVL.

This clonotype was counted at least ten times. The J gene is TRBJ2-1, the V gene TRBV7-2; 9 nucleotides align to TRBD2. The J segment lost 3 bases and the V segment lost 5 bases, leaving 5 bases of the junction unmatched. From germline, CDR1 is SGHTA and CDR2 FQGNSA. This CDR3 spans 15 amino acids. CDR3 in amino acids: CASSPSSGNYNEQFF. In DNA, the CDR3 is TGTGCCAGCAGCCCGTCTAGCGGGAACTACAATGAGCAGTTCTTC.

The CDR3 loop reads CASSLDWDSMNTEAFF. The CDR3 DNA sequence: TGCGCCAGCAGCCTAGACTGGGACAGCATGAACACTGAAGCTTTCTTT. The chain recombines TRBV4-1 with TRBJ1-1, with 7 bases matching TRBD1. V lost 4 bases and J lost 0; bases outside the gene matches: 8. Germline V lookup: CDR1 MGHRA, CDR2 YSYEKL. The CDR3 covers 16 residues.

This clonotype was counted at least ten times. CDR3 loop: CASSFGLMETQYF. CDR3 DNA: TGTGCCAGCAGTTTTGGCCTAATGGAGACCCAGTACTTC. V usage is TRBV28 and J usage is TRBJ2-5; no firm D call. CDR1 is MDHEN and CDR2 is SYDVKM in the germline V gene. CDR3 length: 13 residues. The V end lost 3 bases, the J end lost 5 bases, and 10 bases lay between the germline ends.

This chain joins TRBV25-1 and TRBJ2-1; 7 bases agree with TRBD2. Germline loops: CDR1 MGHDK, CDR2 SYGVNS. The CDR3 is 17 residues long. V dropped 5 bases and J dropped 6; count of bases not matched to a gene: 16. CDR3 protein: CASSFSAGVHLANEQFF. As DNA, the CDR3 is TGTGCCAGCAGTTTTTCGGCGGGAGTCCACCTAGCCAATGAGCAGTTCTTC.

This clonotype was recorded at least ten times. The chain joins TRBV4-3 to TRBJ1-4, with a tentative D call TRBD1 (5 bases). Germline values: CDR1 LGHNA, CDR2 YSLEER. The length of the CDR3 is 15 residues. The V gene lost 0 bases and the J gene lost 8 bases, with 13 bases spanning the gap. The CDR3 nucleotides read TGCGCCAGCAGCCAAGAGATAACAGGCCTAGAAAAACTGTTTTTT. Its translation: CASSQEITGLEKLFF.

In its sample, this clonotype was seen many times. The CDR3 loop is CASSLDGGQYEQYF. The CDR3 DNA sequence: TGTGCCAGCAGCTTAGACGGAGGGCAATACGAGCAGTACTTC. The V and J genes are TRBV7-6 and TRBJ2-7; perhaps TRBD2 as D (6 bases). CDR3 length: 14 amino acids. The V and J ends lost 1 base and 4 bases respectively, with 11 bases between them. Germline CDR1 and CDR2: SGHVS and FNYEAQ. Using reference TRBV7-6 and TRBJ2-7 for the parts outside the CDR3, the full variable domain is GAGVSQSPRYKVTKRGQDVALRCDPISGHVSLYWYRQALGQGPEFLTYFNYEAQQDKSGLPNDRFSAERPEGSISTLTIQRTEQRDSAMYRCASSLDGGQYEQYFGPGTRLTVT.

This clonotype showed up many times. The genes are TRBV20-1 and TRBJ1-4; TRBD1 might be the D (6 bases). V shed 2 bases and J shed 4 bases, with 8 bases lying between them. There are 13 residues in the CDR3. Germline CDR1 and CDR2: DFQATT and SNEGSKA (reference sequence). CDR3 sequence: CSARRGSNEKLFF. As DNA, the CDR3 is TGCAGTGCTAGAAGGGGGAGTAATGAAAAACTGTTTTTT.

This clonotype was seen only a few times. The chain combines TRBV7-3 with TRBJ2-1; D could derive from TRBD1 or TRBD2 (5 bases each). V was clipped by 2 bases and J by 9 bases, with 17 bases between them. The CDR3 has 15 amino acids. Germline assignment: CDR1 SGHTA and CDR2 FQGTGA. CDR3 coding DNA: TGTGCCAGCAGCTTATTCGGGACGGATCGTGGTGAGCAGTTCTTC. Translated: CASSLFGTDRGEQFF.

This clonotype was counted ten times or more. The gene calls are TRBV5-1 and TRBJ2-7, with TRBD2 identical over 10 bases. The CDR3 sequence is 18 residues long. Unmatched junction bases numbered 13, after V lost 4 bases and J lost 0 bases. Looked up from germline, CDR1 is SGHRS and CDR2 is YFSETQ. This CDR3 is CASSPGLAGDRRSYEQYF. The CDR3 bases are TGCGCCAGCAGCCCTGGTCTAGCGGGAGACCGCCGCTCCTACGAGCAGTACTTC.

The V gene is TRBV11-2, the J gene TRBJ1-1; a weak D match, TRBD1 (6 bases). The CDR3 extends over 16 amino acids. Trimming cost V 3 bases and J 2 bases, with 16 bases left between them. Germline-derived CDR1 and CDR2 are SGHAT and FQNNGV. CDR3 nucleotides: TGTGCCAGCAGCTTCCTCCGTGGCAGGGGCAACACTGAAGCTTTCTTT. Residues: CASSFLRGRGNTEAFF. Full variable domain (outside the CDR3, taken from reference TRBV11-2 and TRBJ1-1): EAGVAQSPRYKIIEKRQSVAFWCNPISGHATLYWYQQILGQGPKLLIQFQNNGVVDDSQLPKDRFSAERLKGVDSTLKIQPAKLEDSAVYLCASSFLRGRGNTEAFFGQGTRLTVV.

The V call is TRBV23-1, the J call TRBJ1-5; D not resolved. TRBV23-1 is marked as an open reading frame, function uncertain. The CDR3 has 16 amino acids. Trimming cost V 0 bases and J 7 bases, with 16 bases left between them. CDR3 in DNA: TGCGCCAGCAGTCAATCGGTCCGGTTGACAAGGCAGCCCCAGCATTTT. It is translated as CASSQSVRLTRQPQHF.

This clonotype showed up many times. The chain uses TRBV7-2 and TRBJ2-7, with 14 bases identical to TRBD2. This CDR3 contains 18 residues. Germline CDR1 SGHTA, CDR2 FQGNSA. V lost 4 bases to trimming and J lost 0 bases; unmatched junction nucleotides: 8. This chain's CDR3 is CASSSYWTSGRNSYEQYF. In DNA form, the CDR3 reads TGTGCCAGCAGCTCTTACTGGACTAGCGGGAGGAACTCCTACGAGCAGTACTTC.

This clonotype came up many times. The chain employs TRBV20-1 and TRBJ2-6, with D unresolved. Germline-derived CDR1 and CDR2 are DFQATT and SNEGSKA (reference sequence). The ends were cut back, 5 bases at V and 1 base at J, with 9 bases in the middle. This CDR3 has 14 residues. The CDR3: CSAGKGSGANVLTF. CDR3 sequence (DNA): TGCAGTGCTGGGAAAGGGTCTGGGGCCAACGTCCTGACTTTC.

This clonotype was counted ten times or more. The rearrangement uses TRBV6-2 or TRBV6-3 and TRBJ1-3; D not certain. Trimming removed 6 bases at V and 0 bases at J, with 18 bases between. Per germline, CDR1 MNHEY and CDR2 SVGEGT. The CDR3 sequence is 17 residues long. CDR3 DNA sequence: TGTGCCAGCAGCTTTTACCCGGGCTTGAACTCTGGAAACACCATATATTTT. Amino acid sequence: CASSFYPGLNSGNTIYF.

In this sample, this clonotype turned up many times. The V and J genes are TRBV2 and TRBJ2-4, with 10 bases lining up with TRBD1. V lost 4 bases and J lost 0; bases outside the gene matches: 9. CDR3 length: 18 amino acids. From germline, CDR1 is SNHLY and CDR2 FYNNEI. Here the CDR3 reads CASSAGTGAPLAKNIQYF. In nucleotides, the CDR3 is TGTGCCAGCAGTGCCGGGACAGGGGCCCCTCTAGCCAAAAACATTCAGTACTTC.

The rearrangement links TRBV19 to TRBJ1-1; 8 bases fit TRBD1. Per germline, CDR1 LNHDA and CDR2 SQIVND (reference sequence). V lost 6 bases to trimming and J lost 4 bases; unmatched junction nucleotides: 4. The CDR3 spans 13 residues. The CDR3: CASSEQGVTEAFF. The CDR3 DNA reads TGTGCCAGTAGCGAACAGGGGGTCACTGAAGCTTTCTTT.

The V and J genes are TRBV20-1 and TRBJ2-7, with 9 bases fitting TRBD2. The CDR3 is 14 amino acids. Germline CDR1 and CDR2: DFQATT and SNEGSKA (reference sequence). The trim removed 3 bases at V and 5 bases at J, leaving 8 bases unmatched. CDR3 protein: CSASPIAGVHEQYF. CDR3 nucleotide sequence: TGCAGTGCTAGTCCTATAGCGGGAGTCCACGAGCAGTACTTC.

This clonotype was seen repeatedly, ten times or more. The DNA of the CDR3 is TGTGCCAGCAGCTTAGTACCCCCTGGAAGGGGATGGGGGTATAGCAATCAGCCCCAGCATTTT. As protein: CASSLVPPGRGWGYSNQPQHF. This chain links TRBV7-2 with TRBJ1-5; the D gene is possibly TRBD1 (5 bases). This CDR3 has 21 amino acids. Germline V gene data show CDR1 as SGHTA and CDR2 as FQGNSA. V was clipped by 1 base and J by 0 bases, with 25 bases between them.

In this sample, this clonotype turned up many times. The chain carries TRBV5-6 and TRBJ2-5, with 7 bases identical to TRBD1. J gave up 4 bases and V 0 bases, and 3 bases lay outside the gene matches. The CDR3 totals 14 residues. The germline V gene encodes CDR1 SGHDT and CDR2 YYEEEE. CDR3 in DNA: TGTGCCAGCAGCTTGGGGACAGGACTAGAGACCCAGTACTTC. It is translated as CASSLGTGLETQYF.

The chain has TRBV19 and TRBJ2-7; TRBD1 matches at 10 bases. The CDR3 has 15 residues. The germline CDR1 and CDR2 sequences are LNHDA and SQIVND (reference sequence). V shed 3 bases and J 4 bases; nucleotides not matched to a gene: 6. CDR3 DNA: TGTGCCAGTAGTATGGGGACAGGGGCTGTGTACGAGCAGTACTTC. Protein: CASSMGTGAVYEQYF.